This TCR beta chain was identified in a study of identical twins' blood T cells. Each TCR cDNA library carried sample-specific barcodes on both ends. TCRdb re-called the 5' RACE reads with MiXCR, one entry per CDR3 protein. The sample holds fewer than 450,000 distinct CDR3 sequences, 28% seen once. Likely shared infections and vaccines: all three twin pairs were reared together. The CDR3 is made up of 12 amino acids. The germline CDR1 and CDR2 sequences are DFQATT and SNEGSKA (reference sequence). Trimming removed 6 bases from V and 9 bases from J; junction bases left unmatched: 4. Sequences were obtained from PBMCs. The TCR originated in a woman aged 18-55 years in good health. The V gene is TRBV20-1, the J gene TRBJ2-1, with 11 bases matching TRBD2. This chain's CDR3 is CSAIAGGGEQFF. CDR3 coding DNA: TGCAGTGCCATAGCGGGGGGGGGTGAGCAGTTCTTC.